This paragraph covers one T cell receptor beta chain sequence. Its antigen remains unidentified. The CDR3 sequence is 17 residues long. With V trimmed by 6 bases and J by 6 bases, 14 bases remained unmatched. This specimen comes from a study of blood T cells in healthy people across ages. Whole-study results and caveats: Donor CMV status was unknown, possibly confounding expanded clonotype changes.

The second PCR ran about 6 to 12 cycles with a sample-barcoded 5' primer and J-beta primers. TCRdb re-analysed the 5' RACE reads in MiXCR, keeping a single row per CDR3 protein. This sample carries hundreds of thousands of distinct CDR3 sequences, roughly 40% of them seen once, and the ten largest clones take roughly 13%. This rearrangement joins TRBV12-3 or TRBV12-4 to TRBJ1-5; 10 bases fit TRBD1. This sequence originates from a man younger than 35 in good health. The sequenced material came from blood. The CDR3 here is CASRGNVGTGEVQPQHF. CDR3 nucleotides: TGTGCCAGCAGGGGGAACGTTGGGACAGGGGAGGTTCAGCCCCAGCATTTT.